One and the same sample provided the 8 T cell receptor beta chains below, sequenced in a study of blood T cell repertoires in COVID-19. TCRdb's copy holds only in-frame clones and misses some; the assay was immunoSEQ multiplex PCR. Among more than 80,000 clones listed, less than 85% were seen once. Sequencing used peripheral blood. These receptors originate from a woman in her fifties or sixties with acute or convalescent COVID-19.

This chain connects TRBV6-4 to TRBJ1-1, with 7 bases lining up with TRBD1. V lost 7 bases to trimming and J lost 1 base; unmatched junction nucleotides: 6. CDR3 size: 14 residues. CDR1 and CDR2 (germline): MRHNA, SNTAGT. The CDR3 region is CASNLDRENTEAFF. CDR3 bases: TGTGCCAGCAACTTAGACAGGGAGAACACTGAAGCTTTCTTT.

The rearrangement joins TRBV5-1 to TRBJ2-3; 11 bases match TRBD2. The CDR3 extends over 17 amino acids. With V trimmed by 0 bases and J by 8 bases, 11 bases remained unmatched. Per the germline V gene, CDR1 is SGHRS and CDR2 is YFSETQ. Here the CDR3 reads CASSLAAVAGGQGTQYF. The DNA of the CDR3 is TGCGCCAGCAGCTTGGCCGCCGTAGCGGGGGGGCAGGGTACGCAGTATTTT.

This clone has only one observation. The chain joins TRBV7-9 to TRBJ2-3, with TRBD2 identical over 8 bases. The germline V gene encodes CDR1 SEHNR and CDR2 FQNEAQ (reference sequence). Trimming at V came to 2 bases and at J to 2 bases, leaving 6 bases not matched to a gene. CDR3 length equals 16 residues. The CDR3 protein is CASSLTLAGLTDTQYF. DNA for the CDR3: TGTGCCAGCAGCTTAACTCTAGCGGGCCTCACAGATACGCAGTATTTT. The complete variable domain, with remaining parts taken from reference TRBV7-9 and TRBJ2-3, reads DTGVSQNPRHKITKRGQNVTFRCDPISEHNRLYWYRQTLGQGPEFLTYFQNEAQLEKSRLLSDRFSAERPKGSFSTLEIQRTEQGDSAMYLCASSLTLAGLTDTQYFGPGTRLTVL.

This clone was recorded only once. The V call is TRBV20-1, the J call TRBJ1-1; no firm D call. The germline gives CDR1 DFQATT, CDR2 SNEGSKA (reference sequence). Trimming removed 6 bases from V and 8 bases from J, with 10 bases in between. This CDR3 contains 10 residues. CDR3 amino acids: CSAIYVEAFF. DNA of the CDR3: TGCAGTGCCATCTACGTGGAAGCTTTCTTT.

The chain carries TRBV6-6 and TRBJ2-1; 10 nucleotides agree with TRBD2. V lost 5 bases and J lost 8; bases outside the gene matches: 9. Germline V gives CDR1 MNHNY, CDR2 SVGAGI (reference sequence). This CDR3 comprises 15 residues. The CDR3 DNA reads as TGTGCCAGCAGTCTCCCTAGCGGGGGACATGATGAGCAGTTCTTC. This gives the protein CASSLPSGGHDEQFF.

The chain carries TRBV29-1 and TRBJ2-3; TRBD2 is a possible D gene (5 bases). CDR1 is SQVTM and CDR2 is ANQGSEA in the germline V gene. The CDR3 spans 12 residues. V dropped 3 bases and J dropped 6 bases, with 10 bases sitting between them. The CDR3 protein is CSVDPLADTQYF. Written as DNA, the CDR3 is TGCAGCGTTGACCCCCTAGCCGATACGCAGTATTTT.

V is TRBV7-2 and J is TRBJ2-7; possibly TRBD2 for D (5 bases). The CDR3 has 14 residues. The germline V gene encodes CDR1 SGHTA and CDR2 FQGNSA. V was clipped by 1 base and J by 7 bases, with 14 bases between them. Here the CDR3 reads CASSLVTSTGEQYF. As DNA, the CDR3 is TGTGCCAGCAGCTTAGTAACCTCAACGGGGGAGCAGTACTTC.

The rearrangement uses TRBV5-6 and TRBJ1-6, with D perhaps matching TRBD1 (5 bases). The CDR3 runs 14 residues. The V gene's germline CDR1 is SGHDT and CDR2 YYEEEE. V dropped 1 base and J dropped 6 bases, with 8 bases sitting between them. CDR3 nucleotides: TGTGCCAGCAGCTTGAATAGGGGTAATTCACCCCTCCACTTT. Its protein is CASSLNRGNSPLHF.